This T cell receptor beta chain emerged from a study of response to subunit inactivated influenza vaccine. With regard to this clonotype: As yet, its antigen is unknown.

Overall study findings and caveats: Every seasonal influenza vaccination brings in few new T cells, the authors suggested.

Germline V lookup: CDR1 SGHTA, CDR2 FQGNSA. V lost 2 bases, J lost 5 bases, and 6 bases stayed unmatched. This CDR3 has 15 residues. Each CDR3 protein gets one entry after TCRdb re-called the RT-PCR reads with MiXCR. The sample holds around 570,000 distinct CDR3 sequences, less than 10% seen once. Sample: PBMCs from blood, taken about 23 months after vaccination. The rearrangement joins TRBV7-2 to TRBJ1-1; 9 bases match TRBD1. This sequence was found in a man aged 50 to 69 who received an inactivated influenza vaccine. CDR3 amino acids: CASSLPHRGRTEAFF. The CDR3 nucleotides are TGTGCCAGCAGCTTACCGCACAGGGGGCGGACTGAAGCTTTCTTT. Complete variable domain (other parts from reference TRBV7-2 and TRBJ1-1): GAGVSQSPSNKVTEKGKDVELRCDPISGHTALYWYRQSLGQGLEFLIYFQGNSAPDKSGLPSDRFSAERTGGSVSTLTIQRTQQEDSAVYLCASSLPHRGRTEAFFGQGTRLTVV.